The 23 T cell receptor beta chains below all came from one sample that was sequenced in a study of T cell responses to AZD1222 COVID-19 vaccine. Profiling relied on immunoSEQ multiplex PCR, and the TCRdb table lists in-frame clones only, not all of them. The sample has 160,000 or so clones; approximately 90% are singletons. Here the sequenced sample was peripheral blood, taken on day 0 of AZD1222 vaccination. The origin of the receptors is an adult in good health.

The genes are TRBV5-1 and TRBJ1-2, with D maybe TRBD1 (6 bases). The germline V gene has CDR1 SGHRS and CDR2 YFSETQ. This CDR3 comprises 14 residues. V was shortened by 1 base and J by 4 bases, with 11 bases between the two germline ends. The DNA of the CDR3 is TGCGCCAGCAGCTTGCAACAGGGCAGCTATGGCTACACCTTC. It specifies CASSLQQGSYGYTF.

The CDR3 DNA sequence: TGTGCCTGGAGTAGGGGGGTCGGCGGGACCTCCGGCTACACCTTC. Its protein is CAWSRGVGGTSGYTF. The gene calls are TRBV30 and TRBJ1-2, with TRBD1 as a possible D gene (6 bases). This CDR3 spans 15 amino acids. CDR1 and CDR2 (germline): GTSNPN, SVGIG (reference sequence). The V gene lost 2 bases and the J gene lost 8 bases, with 21 bases spanning the gap.

The chain recombines TRBV27 with TRBJ2-7, with no clear D. The V end was cut by 0 bases, the J end by 5 bases, with 11 bases between. CDR1 is MNHEY and CDR2 is SMNVEV in the germline V gene (reference sequence). This CDR3 is 14 amino acids long. CDR3 sequence reads: CASSLSRTIHEQYF. The CDR3 DNA reads as TGTGCCAGCAGTTTATCGAGGACGATCCACGAGCAGTACTTC.

The J gene is TRBJ2-2, the V gene TRBV19; 10 bases match TRBD2. Trimming at V came to 1 base and at J to 4 bases, leaving 12 bases not matched to a gene. Per the germline V gene, CDR1 is LNHDA and CDR2 is SQIVND (reference sequence). The CDR3 runs to 19 residues. In nucleotides, the CDR3 is TGTGCCAGTAGTATAGCGGTGGGTAGCGGGAGGTGGAGCACCGGGGAGCTGTTTTTT. Its translation: CASSIAVGSGRWSTGELFF.

CDR3 DNA sequence: TGTGCCAGTAGTATAGAAGACAGGGGCGATCAGCCCCAGCATTTT. Protein product: CASSIEDRGDQPQHF. The V gene is TRBV19, the J gene TRBJ1-5; 8 bases match TRBD1. Germline CDR1 and CDR2: LNHDA and SQIVND (reference sequence). V lost 0 bases to trimming and J lost 5 bases; unmatched junction nucleotides: 3. The CDR3 extends over 15 amino acids.

The chain joins TRBV19 to TRBJ1-5; D is unclear. Trimming cost V 3 bases and J 5 bases, with 14 bases left between them. Germline loops: CDR1 LNHDA, CDR2 SQIVND (reference sequence). The CDR3 sequence is 15 residues long. DNA for the CDR3: TGTGCCAGTAGTATCATTAGGCCAGCCCATCAGCCCCAGCATTTT. Translation: CASSIIRPAHQPQHF.

This clone was recorded once. The V and J genes are TRBV6-5 and TRBJ1-6; D not resolved. V shed 7 bases and J shed 3 bases, with 13 bases lying between them. The CDR3 is 15 amino acids. Germline CDR1 and CDR2: MNHEY and SVGAGI. In nucleotides, the CDR3 is TGTGCCAGCAACCGCCGGGCAGACTATAATTCACCCCTCCACTTT. Translation: CASNRRADYNSPLHF.

The chain joins TRBV2 to TRBJ1-2, with unresolved D. Trimming pared 6 bases from V and 3 bases from J, leaving 11 bases between. Germline CDR1 is SNHLY and CDR2 is FYNNEI. This CDR3 is 13 amino acids long. The CDR3 region has the DNA TGTGCCAGCAGCCGCAGCATAGACTATGGCTACACCTTC. Translated: CASSRSIDYGYTF.

J is TRBJ1-3 and V is TRBV6-5; D is perhaps TRBD1 (5 bases). The CDR3 runs to 15 residues. Per the germline V gene, CDR1 is MNHEY and CDR2 is SVGAGI. V lost 6 bases, J lost 4 bases, and 16 bases lay in between. The CDR3 region has the DNA TGTGCCAGCAGCCTTACGGGGGATACCGGAAACACCATATATTTT. This sequence encodes CASSLTGDTGNTIYF.

The chain couples TRBV3-1 (or the pseudogene TRBV3-2) to TRBJ2-1; 12 nucleotides agree with TRBD2. Germline V lookup: CDR1 LGHDT, CDR2 YNNKEL (reference sequence). The CDR3 spans 20 residues. V gave up 3 bases and J gave up 0 bases; unmatched junction bases: 12. Here the CDR3 DNA reads TGTGCCAGCAGCCAGTTTTTGGGAGGACTAGCGGGAAGCTCCTACAATGAGCAGTTCTTC. This gives the protein CASSQFLGGLAGSSYNEQFF.

This clone appeared a single time. The rearrangement uses TRBV18 and TRBJ2-5, with D maybe TRBD1 (6 bases). Germline V lookup: CDR1 KGHSH, CDR2 LQKENI. With 6 bases removed from V and 4 bases from J, the gap between germline ends came to 15 bases. This CDR3 comprises 14 residues. CDR3 nucleotide sequence: TGTGCCAGCTCCCCCGGAGGACAGAGAGAGACCCAGTACTTC. This translates into CASSPGGQRETQYF.

This chain joins TRBV6-1 and TRBJ2-1; 7 positions match TRBD1. This CDR3 has 16 amino acids. The ends lost 4 bases at V and 5 bases at J; junction bases unmatched: 11. Germline lookup yields CDR1 MNHNS and CDR2 SASEGT. The CDR3 bases are TGTGCCAGCAGTGCGAGAGGGGGCGCTGGGGACAATGAGCAGTTCTTC. This gives the protein CASSARGGAGDNEQFF.

The CDR3 here is CASSFLSFGTVHHGYTF. The CDR3 region has the DNA TGTGCCAGCAGTTTTCTATCATTCGGGACAGTCCATCATGGCTACACCTTC. This chain connects TRBV27 to TRBJ1-2; 7 nucleotides align to TRBD1. The CDR3 extends over 17 amino acids. Germline CDR1 reads MNHEY; CDR2 reads SMNVEV (reference sequence). V shed 3 bases, J shed 6 bases, and the junction held 16 bases outside the gene matches.

The chain recombines TRBV7-8 with TRBJ2-5; D is ambiguous. This CDR3 is 14 amino acids long. Germline values: CDR1 SGHVS, CDR2 FQNEAQ. V was shortened by 2 bases and J by 3 bases, with 10 bases between the two germline ends. Here the CDR3 DNA reads TGTGCCAGCAGCTTACAAGCGTTCGAAGAGACCCAGTACTTC. Translating it yields CASSLQAFEETQYF.

The V gene is TRBV27, the J gene TRBJ1-5; no clear D gene. The CDR3 extends over 12 amino acids. The V gene's germline CDR1 is MNHEY and CDR2 SMNVEV (reference sequence). The germline V and J ends were trimmed by 5 bases and 6 bases, with 8 bases remaining between them. The CDR3 DNA follows: TGTGCCAGCAGTCCCCTAGGTCAGCCCCAGCATTTT. Encoded protein: CASSPLGQPQHF.

The chain joins TRBV7-8 to TRBJ2-4; 8 bases are shared with TRBD1. Germline V lookup: CDR1 SGHVS, CDR2 FQNEAQ. Trimming took 4 bases from V and 2 from J; bases not matched to a gene: 10. The CDR3 extends over 17 amino acids. DNA for the CDR3: TGTGCCAGCAGCTGGCGGCCGCAGGGGGCCACCAAAAACATTCAGTACTTC. This sequence encodes CASSWRPQGATKNIQYF.

The chain employs TRBV27 and TRBJ1-2; D is undetermined. CDR1 and CDR2 (germline): MNHEY, SMNVEV (reference sequence). The CDR3 has 15 amino acids. Trimming shortened V by 6 bases and J by 3 bases, and 17 bases separated the two germline ends. The DNA for the CDR3 is TGTGCCAGCAGGCTCGGCCCTCTCACACACTATGGCTACACCTTC. Its translation: CASRLGPLTHYGYTF.

This sequence joins TRBV9 and TRBJ2-2; 12 nucleotides agree with TRBD2. The CDR3 has 16 residues. Trimming cost V 0 bases and J 6 bases; bases outside gene matches: 3. Germline V gene lookup returns CDR1 SGDLS and CDR2 YYNGEE. Here the CDR3 DNA reads TGTGCCAGCAGCGTAGGACTAGCGGGAGCGGCCGGGGAGCTGTTTTTT. Translation gives CASSVGLAGAAGELFF.

The chain is built from TRBV19 and TRBJ2-3; D may be TRBD2 (6 bases). The V end lost 4 bases, the J end lost 4 bases, and 15 bases lay between the germline ends. The CDR3 runs 15 residues. The germline gives CDR1 LNHDA, CDR2 SQIVND (reference sequence). The CDR3 reads CASSRPLAFADTQYF. CDR3 nucleotides: TGTGCCAGTAGTAGGCCGCTAGCGTTTGCAGATACGCAGTATTTT.

The V gene is TRBV4-1, the J gene TRBJ2-1; D may be TRBD2 (6 bases). This CDR3 region has 15 residues. Looked up from germline, CDR1 is MGHRA and CDR2 is YSYEKL. Trimming took off 4 bases at V and 1 base at J, with 11 bases between the two ends. The CDR3 DNA reads as TGCGCCAGCAGCCCGGGGGACCAATCCTACAATGAGCAGTTCTTC. Translated: CASSPGDQSYNEQFF.

The chain links TRBV7-8 to TRBJ1-5, with D unclear. CDR3 length equals 13 residues. Germline lookup yields CDR1 SGHVS and CDR2 FQNEAQ. The germline V and J ends were trimmed by 1 base and 4 bases, with 5 bases remaining between them. CDR3 bases: TGTGCCAGCAGCTTAGAACAGAATCAGCCCCAGCATTTT. This sequence encodes CASSLEQNQPQHF.

This clone was found once. The V gene is TRBV19, the J gene TRBJ2-7; perhaps TRBD2 as D (5 bases). V lost 3 bases and J lost 6, with 12 bases in between. Germline V gene data show CDR1 as LNHDA and CDR2 as SQIVND (reference sequence). The CDR3 sequence is 13 residues long. CDR3 protein: CASSIDAGTEQYF. CDR3 in DNA: TGTGCCAGTAGTATCGATGCGGGCACCGAGCAGTACTTC.

The rearrangement joins TRBV18 to TRBJ2-1; the D is unclear. The CDR3 length is 14 residues. In germline, CDR1 is KGHSH, CDR2 LQKENI. V dropped 2 bases and J dropped 7 bases, with 12 bases sitting between them. The CDR3 nucleotides read TGTGCCAGCTCACCATTCAGTAGTTTTAATGAGCAGTTCTTC. Amino acid sequence: CASSPFSSFNEQFF.